These 5 T cell receptor beta chains share one sample of origin, sequenced in a study of T cells in Graves' hyperthyroidism and ophthalmopathy. It was RNA transcripts that yielded the amplified TCR beta CDR3 regions. An initial round of RT-PCR targeting the TCR CDR3 relied on the HTBI primer set. Via MiXCR, TCRdb re-called the multiplex PCR reads, giving one row per CDR3 protein. The data contain around 600,000 distinct CDR3 sequences, about 14% of them seen just once; the ten biggest clones take up around 13%. The material sequenced was blood. These receptor sequences come from a woman in her forties or fifties with Graves' ophthalmopathy.

The chain links TRBV12-3 or TRBV12-4 to TRBJ2-3; D gene ambiguous. With 6 bases removed from V and 0 bases from J, the gap between germline ends came to 13 bases. This CDR3 is 15 amino acids long. CDR3 protein: CASSTFTSSTDTQYF. CDR3 nucleotide sequence: TGTGCCAGCAGCACCTTCACCTCAAGCACAGATACGCAGTATTTT.

This clonotype was counted a few times. CDR3 DNA: TGTGCCAGCAGTGACTCCGGCGGGTCAGATGGCTACACCTTC. Its translation is CASSDSGGSDGYTF. The chain carries TRBV6-4 and TRBJ1-2; D is uncertain. Germline CDR1 is MRHNA and CDR2 is SNTAGT. The CDR3 consists of 14 residues. Trimming stripped 0 bases from V and 6 bases from J, with 11 bases between.

This clonotype was recorded at least ten times. This chain uses TRBV5-4 with TRBJ2-2, with a tentative D call TRBD2 (5 bases). V was shortened by 3 bases and J by 0 bases, with 12 bases between the two germline ends. Germline CDR1 SGHNT, CDR2 YYREEE (reference sequence). The CDR3 is 16 residues long. CDR3 sequence (DNA): TGTGCCAGCAGCTCCGGACTGCTCGCGAACACCGGGGAGCTGTTTTTT. Translated: CASSSGLLANTGELFF.

At least ten counts were recorded for this clonotype. The V gene is TRBV7-2, the J gene TRBJ1-3; tentatively, D is TRBD1 (6 bases). V shed 6 bases and J shed 0 bases, with 12 bases lying between them. This CDR3 is 15 amino acids long. Germline CDR1 SGHTA, CDR2 FQGNSA. This chain's CDR3 is CASRLQGLSGNTIYF. CDR3 DNA: TGTGCCAGCAGGCTACAGGGCCTCTCTGGAAACACCATATATTTT.

Ten or more counts support this clonotype. The chain links TRBV2 to TRBJ2-3, with D perhaps matching TRBD1 (5 bases). CDR3 length equals 14 residues. Trimming stripped 6 bases from V and 2 bases from J, with 12 bases between. CDR1 SNHLY and CDR2 FYNNEI come from the germline V gene. The CDR3 DNA reads TGTGCCAGCAGCTCCCGGACAACCACAGATACGCAGTATTTT. Encoded protein: CASSSRTTTDTQYF.